This T cell receptor (beta chain) is drawn from a study of blood T cell repertoires in COVID-19. Deletions cut 8 bases from V and 3 bases from J, with 6 bases between. Germline V gene data show CDR1 as MGHDK and CDR2 as SYGVNS. The CDR3 runs 11 residues. Per the original data handling: Estimates of nucleated cell counts were drawn from the amplification of reference gene primers. Assay: immunoSEQ multiplex PCR; the TCRdb copy retains only in-frame clones and omits some. V and J calls and clone size are as listed in that table; D and trimming were resolved from the DNA. The table has 90,000 or so clones, roughly nine tenths seen once; the top ten hold around 2%.

The gene calls are TRBV25-1 and TRBJ2-3; D is undetermined. Material: peripheral blood. The origin of this receptor is a human donor with active COVID-19. The donor label of this sample is uncertain. This CDR3 is CASCATDTQYF. Here the CDR3 DNA reads TGTGCCAGCTGCGCGACAGATACGCAGTATTTT. The full variable domain, in which reference TRBV25-1 and TRBJ2-3 provide the parts outside the CDR3, is EADIYQTPRYLVIGTGKKITLECSQTMGHDKMYWYQQDPGMELHLIHYSYGVNSTEKGDLSSESTVSRIRTEHFPLTLESARPSHTSQYLCASCATDTQYFGPGTRLTVL.